Described below is a single T cell receptor beta chain sequence and its context. This CDR3 comprises 14 residues. J lost 2 bases, V lost 8 bases, and 6 bases had no gene match. CDR1 MNHEY and CDR2 SVGAGI come from the germline V gene. The data belong to a study of shared clonotypes between healthy human individuals. Using immunoSEQ multiplex PCR, the repertoire was profiled, and TCRdb retains in-frame clones only, with some absent. The sample has approximately 1,500,000 clones, over 95% seen once. The source material was naive CD4+ T cells sorted from blood. This sample's subset: CD45RA+ positively selected. The rearrangement links TRBV6-5 to TRBJ2-1, with 7 bases that match TRBD2. This clonotype originated in a man between 25 and 39 years old in good health. CDR3 sequence: CASWGGLTYNEQFF. CDR3 in DNA: TGTGCCAGCTGGGGGGGATTAACCTACAATGAGCAGTTCTTC.